Presented here are 18 T cell receptor beta chains from one specimen sequenced in a study of shared clonotypes between healthy human individuals. Assay used: immunoSEQ multiplex PCR; TCRdb lists only in-frame clones, some missing. The sample includes about 2.1 million clones, just under 95% of them seen just once. Naive CD8 isolation took CD45RO-negative cells positively selected for CCR7 and excluded terminally differentiated effector memory CD45RA+ cells. Sequencing used naive CD8+ T cells from PBMCs. These receptors all come from a man aged 18 to 35 in good health. Some clones in this sample may be carry-over from other donors' samples.

The chain combines TRBV27 with TRBJ2-1; maybe TRBD2 (6 bases). The length of the CDR3 is 15 residues. The V end lost 1 base, the J end lost 2 bases, and 9 bases lay between the germline ends. The germline gives CDR1 MNHEY, CDR2 SMNVEV (reference sequence). The chain's CDR3 is CASSLFAGTYNEQFF. CDR3 DNA sequence: TGTGCCAGCAGTTTATTCGCGGGAACCTACAATGAGCAGTTCTTC.

The chain carries TRBV4-3 and TRBJ2-1, with D perhaps TRBD2 (6 bases). Germline assignment: CDR1 LGHNA and CDR2 YSLEER. CDR3 length: 14 residues. Trimming shortened V by 4 bases and J by 1 base, and 8 bases separated the two germline ends. The CDR3, as DNA: TGCGCCAGCAGCCTTAGCGGATCCTACAATGAGCAGTTCTTC. It is translated as CASSLSGSYNEQFF.

V and J are TRBV7-9 and TRBJ2-7, with D maybe TRBD2 (6 bases). CDR1 is SEHNR and CDR2 is FQNEAQ in the germline V gene (reference sequence). V lost 2 bases to trimming and J lost 6 bases, with 14 bases between them. The CDR3 runs 14 residues. The DNA of the CDR3 is TGTGCCAGCAGCTTATCCGGGAGTCCCATCGAGCAGTACTTC. Translating gives CASSLSGSPIEQYF.

This chain uses TRBV5-1 with TRBJ1-1; D remains unclear. The V gene's germline CDR1 is SGHRS and CDR2 YFSETQ. The CDR3 loop spans 17 amino acids. V lost 3 bases, J lost 1 base, and 19 bases lay in between. CDR3 in DNA: TGCGCCAGCAGCTATAGGCCGGGATCCGGGCCGAACACTGAAGCTTTCTTT. Translation: CASSYRPGSGPNTEAFF.

In DNA, the CDR3 is TGTGCCACCAGCAGAGGCTCGGGTGAAAACACCATATATTTT. It specifies CATSRGSGENTIYF. The chain links TRBV15 to TRBJ1-3; no reliable D call. V was pared by 1 base and J by 6 bases, with 10 bases between. The germline V gene has CDR1 LNHNV and CDR2 YYDKDF (reference sequence). This CDR3 contains 14 residues.

This chain uses TRBV27 with TRBJ2-7; either TRBD1 or TRBD2 may supply D (5 bases each). Germline-derived CDR1 and CDR2 are MNHEY and SMNVEV (reference sequence). V lost 5 bases to trimming and J lost 2 bases, with 13 bases between them. The CDR3 contains 14 residues. The CDR3 DNA is TGTGCCAGCAGTCCGGGACCCCCCCCCTACGAGCAGTACTTC. As protein: CASSPGPPPYEQYF.

The rearrangement uses TRBV11-2 and TRBJ2-1; D gene unclear. With 4 bases removed from V and 0 bases from J, the gap between germline ends came to 7 bases. The CDR3 length is 14 residues. In germline, CDR1 is SGHAT, CDR2 FQNNGV. This chain's CDR3 is CASSSPASYNEQFF. The CDR3 bases are TGTGCCAGCAGCTCCCCCGCCTCCTACAATGAGCAGTTCTTC.

This sequence joins TRBV28 and TRBJ1-5; 9 positions match TRBD1. The CDR3 has 14 residues. The germline gives CDR1 MDHEN, CDR2 SYDVKM. Losses at the gene ends were 5 bases for V and 3 bases for J; bases not matched to a gene: 2. The CDR3 DNA follows: TGTGCCAGCAGTGGACAGGGGCCCAATCAGCCCCAGCATTTT. Protein product: CASSGQGPNQPQHF. The full variable domain, its missing parts supplied by reference TRBV28 and TRBJ1-5, is DVKVTQSSRYLVKRTGEKVFLECVQDMDHENMFWYRQDPGLGLRLIYFSYDVKMKEKGDIPEGYSVSREKKERFSLILESASTNQTSMYLCASSGQGPNQPQHFGDGTRLSIL.

This clone appeared a single time. The chain is built from TRBV7-2 and TRBJ2-7; the D call may be TRBD1 or TRBD2 (6 bases each). The V end was cut by 2 bases, the J end by 5 bases, with 13 bases between. Germline V gene sequence: CDR1 SGHTA, CDR2 FQGNSA. The CDR3 consists of 14 residues. As DNA, the CDR3 is TGTGCCAGCAGCTTATCGGGGGCTTTAAACGAGCAGTACTTC. Amino acid sequence: CASSLSGALNEQYF.

The chain joins TRBV7-9 to TRBJ2-5, with 13 positions matching TRBD2. J lost 4 bases, V lost 4 bases, and 9 bases had no gene match. The germline V gene encodes CDR1 SEHNR and CDR2 FQNEAQ (reference sequence). The CDR3 contains 17 residues. The CDR3 loop is CASSSGTSGTRGETQYF. CDR3 nucleotides: TGTGCCAGCAGCTCTGGGACTAGCGGGACGCGGGGAGAGACCCAGTACTTC.

The rearrangement joins TRBV11-3 to TRBJ2-5; 10 bases are shared with TRBD2. V lost 2 bases and J lost 3; bases outside the gene matches: 6. This CDR3 spans 16 amino acids. Germline V lookup: CDR1 SGHNT, CDR2 YENEEA. This CDR3 reads CASSLRTSGAKETQYF. CDR3 DNA: TGTGCCAGCAGCTTAAGGACTAGCGGAGCGAAAGAGACCCAGTACTTC.

As concerns this clone: The sample contains more than one DNA sequence encoding this CDR3. This chain connects TRBV7-9 to TRBJ2-1; D gene unclear. The CDR3 consists of 15 residues. CDR1 SEHNR and CDR2 FQNEAQ come from the germline V gene (reference sequence). V lost 3 bases and J lost 0, with 9 bases in between. CDR3 nucleotides: TGTGCCAGCAGCTTCGGCGGTAGCTCCTACAATGAGCAGTTCTTC. The encoded protein is CASSFGGSSYNEQFF.

This clone was observed once. The V call is TRBV28, the J call TRBJ1-5; the match to TRBD1 covers 7 bases. The ends lost 5 bases at V and 3 bases at J; junction bases unmatched: 7. From germline, CDR1 is MDHEN and CDR2 SYDVKM. The CDR3 is 15 amino acids. This CDR3 reads CASSTGTVNNQPQHF. CDR3 DNA sequence: TGTGCCAGCAGTACAGGGACAGTGAACAATCAGCCCCAGCATTTT.

The V gene is TRBV11-2, the J gene TRBJ2-5; D not resolved. This CDR3 is built from 11 residues. The germline V gene has CDR1 SGHAT and CDR2 FQNNGV. The V gene lost 3 bases and the J gene lost 4 bases, with 3 bases spanning the gap. The DNA for the CDR3 is TGTGCCAGCAGCTTGCCAGAGACCCAGTACTTC. This sequence encodes CASSLPETQYF.

The chain recombines TRBV28 with TRBJ1-1; 9 bases line up with TRBD1. Trimming cost V 6 bases and J 0 bases; bases outside gene matches: 2. CDR1 and CDR2 from the germline V gene are MDHEN and SYDVKM. This CDR3 has 14 amino acids. The CDR3 reads CASSTGGLNTEAFF. The CDR3 region has the DNA TGTGCCAGCAGCACAGGGGGCCTGAACACTGAAGCTTTCTTT.

This clone was counted a few times. The gene calls are TRBV28 and TRBJ2-7; perhaps TRBD1 as D (5 bases). CDR1 and CDR2 from the germline V gene are MDHEN and SYDVKM. CDR3 size: 13 residues. The V end lost 6 bases, the J end lost 3 bases, and 12 bases lay between the germline ends. The DNA for the CDR3 is TGTGCCAGCAGACGGCAGGGTAACTACGAGCAGTACTTC. This gives the protein CASRRQGNYEQYF.

This clone was observed a few times. J is TRBJ1-1 and V is TRBV19; TRBD1 matches 7 bases. Germline loops: CDR1 LNHDA, CDR2 SQIVND (reference sequence). This CDR3 is built from 13 residues. V shed 1 base and J 8 bases; nucleotides not matched to a gene: 4. The CDR3 DNA sequence: TGTGCCAGTAGTATAGTGGGACAGAGGGAAGCTTTCTTT. It is translated as CASSIVGQREAFF. Supplemented by reference TRBV19 and TRBJ1-1, the full variable domain reads DGGITQSPKYLFRKEGQNVTLSCEQNLNHDAMYWYRQDPGQGLRLIYYSQIVNDFQKGDIAEGYSVSREKKESFPLTVTSAQKNPTAFYLCASSIVGQREAFFGQGTRLTVV.

The DNA for the CDR3 is TGTGCCAGCAGCGGCACCGGGATATCGGGCTACACCTTC. Amino acids: CASSGTGISGYTF. V is TRBV9 and J is TRBJ1-2; D unclear. Germline-derived CDR1 and CDR2 are SGDLS and YYNGEE. V dropped 3 bases and J dropped 8 bases, with 14 bases sitting between them. This CDR3 spans 13 amino acids.